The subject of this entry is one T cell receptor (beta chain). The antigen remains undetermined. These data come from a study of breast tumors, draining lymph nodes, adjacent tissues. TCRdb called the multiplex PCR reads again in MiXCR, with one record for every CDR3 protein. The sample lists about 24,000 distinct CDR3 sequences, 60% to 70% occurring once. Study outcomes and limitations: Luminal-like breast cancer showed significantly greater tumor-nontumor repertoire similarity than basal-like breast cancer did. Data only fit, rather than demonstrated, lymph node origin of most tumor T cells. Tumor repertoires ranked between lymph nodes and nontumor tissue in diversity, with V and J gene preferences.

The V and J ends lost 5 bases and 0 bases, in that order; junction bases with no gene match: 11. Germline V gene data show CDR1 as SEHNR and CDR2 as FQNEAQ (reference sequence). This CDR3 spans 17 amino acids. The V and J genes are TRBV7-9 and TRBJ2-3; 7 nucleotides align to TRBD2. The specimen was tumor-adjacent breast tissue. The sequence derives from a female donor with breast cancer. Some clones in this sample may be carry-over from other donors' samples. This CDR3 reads CASSHPGTTTSTDTQYF. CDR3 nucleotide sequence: TGTGCCAGCAGCCACCCCGGGACTACAACTAGCACAGATACGCAGTATTTT.